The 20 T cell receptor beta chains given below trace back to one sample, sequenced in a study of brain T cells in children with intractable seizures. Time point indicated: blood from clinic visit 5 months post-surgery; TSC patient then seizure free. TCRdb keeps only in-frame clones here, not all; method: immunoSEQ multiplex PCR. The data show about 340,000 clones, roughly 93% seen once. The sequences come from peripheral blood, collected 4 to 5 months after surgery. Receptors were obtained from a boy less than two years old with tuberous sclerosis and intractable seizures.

This CDR3 is CASSQITGGPWQFF. CDR3 nucleotide sequence: TGTGCCAGCAGCCAAATAACGGGAGGGCCGTGGCAGTTCTTC. This chain links TRBV14 with TRBJ2-1; 8 bases match TRBD2. The CDR3 is made up of 14 amino acids. Germline V CDR1 and CDR2: SGHDN, FVKESK. V lost 2 bases to trimming and J lost 12 bases; unmatched junction nucleotides: 9.

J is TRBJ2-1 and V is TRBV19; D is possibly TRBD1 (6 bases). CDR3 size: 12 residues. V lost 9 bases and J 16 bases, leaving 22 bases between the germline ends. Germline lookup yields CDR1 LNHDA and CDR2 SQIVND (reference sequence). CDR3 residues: CASKGDGQKRFF. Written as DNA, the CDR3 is TGTGCCAGCAAGGGGGACGGACAAAAGAGATTCTTC.

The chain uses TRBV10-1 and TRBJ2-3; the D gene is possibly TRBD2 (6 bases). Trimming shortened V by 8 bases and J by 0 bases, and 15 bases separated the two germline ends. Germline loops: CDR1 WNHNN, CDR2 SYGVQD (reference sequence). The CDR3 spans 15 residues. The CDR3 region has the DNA TGCGCCAGCGGGGGGACTCCAAGTAGCACAGATACGCAGTATTTT. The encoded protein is CASGGTPSSTDTQYF.

CDR3 protein: CASSQVPRGDEQYF. The DNA of the CDR3 is TGTGCCAGCAGCCAAGTTCCGCGAGGCGACGAGCAGTACTTC. The rearrangement uses TRBV3-1 (or the pseudogene TRBV3-2) and TRBJ2-7; D remains unclear. Per the germline V gene, CDR1 is LGHDT and CDR2 is YNNKEL (reference sequence). The CDR3 consists of 14 residues. Trimming stripped 1 base from V and 5 bases from J, with 12 bases between.

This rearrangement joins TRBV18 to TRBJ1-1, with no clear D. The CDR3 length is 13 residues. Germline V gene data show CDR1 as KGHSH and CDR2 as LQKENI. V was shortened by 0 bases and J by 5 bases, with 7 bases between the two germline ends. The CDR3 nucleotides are TGTGCCAGCTCACCACCTGGGTTTACTGAAGCTTTCTTT. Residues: CASSPPGFTEAFF.

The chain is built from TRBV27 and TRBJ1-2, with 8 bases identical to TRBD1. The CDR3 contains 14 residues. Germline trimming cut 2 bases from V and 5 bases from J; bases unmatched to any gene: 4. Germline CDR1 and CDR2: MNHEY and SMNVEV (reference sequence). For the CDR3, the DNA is TGTGCCAGCAGTTTAAGGAGGACAGGGTATGGCTACACCTTC. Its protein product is CASSLRRTGYGYTF.

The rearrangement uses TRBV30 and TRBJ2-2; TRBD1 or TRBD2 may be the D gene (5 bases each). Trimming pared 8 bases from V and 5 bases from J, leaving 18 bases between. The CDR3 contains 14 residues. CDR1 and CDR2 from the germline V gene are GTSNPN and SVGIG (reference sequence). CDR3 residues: CATSLGRGTGELFF. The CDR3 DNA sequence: TGTGCCACCAGTCTGGGGCGAGGGACCGGGGAGCTGTTTTTT.

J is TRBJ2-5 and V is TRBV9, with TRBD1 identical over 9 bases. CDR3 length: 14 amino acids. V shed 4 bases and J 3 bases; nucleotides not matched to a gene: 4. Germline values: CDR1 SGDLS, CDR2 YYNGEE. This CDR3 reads CASSSGTGKETQYF. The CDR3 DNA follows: TGTGCCAGCAGCTCAGGGACAGGGAAAGAGACCCAGTACTTC. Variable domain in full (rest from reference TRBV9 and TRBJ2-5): DSGVTQTPKHLITATGQRVTLRCSPRSGDLSVYWYQQSLDQGLQFLIQYYNGEERAKGNILERFSAQQFPDLHSELNLSSLELGDSALYFCASSSGTGKETQYFGPGTRLLVL.

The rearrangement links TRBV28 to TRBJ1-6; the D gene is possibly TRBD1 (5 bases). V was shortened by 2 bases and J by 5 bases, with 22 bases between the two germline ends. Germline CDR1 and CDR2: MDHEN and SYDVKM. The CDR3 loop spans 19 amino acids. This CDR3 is CASSLSSGIRGRDNSPLHF. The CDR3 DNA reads TGTGCCAGCAGTTTAAGTTCAGGGATAAGGGGCCGGGATAATTCACCCCTCCACTTT.

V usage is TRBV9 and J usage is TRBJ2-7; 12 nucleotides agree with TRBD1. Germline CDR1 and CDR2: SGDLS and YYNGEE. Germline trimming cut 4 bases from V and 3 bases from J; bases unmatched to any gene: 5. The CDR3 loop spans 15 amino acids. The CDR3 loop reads CASSPGTGGYYEQYF. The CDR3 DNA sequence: TGTGCCAGCAGCCCCGGGACAGGGGGCTACTACGAGCAGTACTTC. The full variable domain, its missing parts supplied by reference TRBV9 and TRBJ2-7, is DSGVTQTPKHLITATGQRVTLRCSPRSGDLSVYWYQQSLDQGLQFLIQYYNGEERAKGNILERFSAQQFPDLHSELNLSSLELGDSALYFCASSPGTGGYYEQYFGPGTRLTVT.

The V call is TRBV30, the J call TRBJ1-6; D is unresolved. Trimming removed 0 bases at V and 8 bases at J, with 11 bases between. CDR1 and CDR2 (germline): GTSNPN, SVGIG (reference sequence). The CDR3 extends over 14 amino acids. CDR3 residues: CAWSVRGVYSPLHF. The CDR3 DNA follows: TGTGCCTGGAGTGTACGCGGCGTTTATTCACCCCTCCACTTT. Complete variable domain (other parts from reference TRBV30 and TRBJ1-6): SQTIHQWPATLVQPVGSPLSLECTVEGTSNPNLYWYRQAAGRGLQLLFYSVGIGQISSEVPQNLSASRPQDRQFILSSKKLLLSDSGFYLCAWSVRGVYSPLHFGNGTRLTVT.

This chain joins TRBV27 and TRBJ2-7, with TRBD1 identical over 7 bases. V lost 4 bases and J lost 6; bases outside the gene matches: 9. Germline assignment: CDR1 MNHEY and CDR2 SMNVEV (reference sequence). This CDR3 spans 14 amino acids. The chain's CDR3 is CASSSEGARLEQYF. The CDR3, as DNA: TGTGCCAGCAGTTCCGAGGGGGCACGGCTCGAGCAGTACTTC.

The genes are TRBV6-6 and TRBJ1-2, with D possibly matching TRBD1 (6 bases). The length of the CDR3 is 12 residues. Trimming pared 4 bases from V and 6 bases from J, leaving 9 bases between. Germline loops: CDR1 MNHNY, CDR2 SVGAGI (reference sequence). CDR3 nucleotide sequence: TGTGCCAGCAGTTTGAACAGGGATGGCTACACCTTC. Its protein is CASSLNRDGYTF.

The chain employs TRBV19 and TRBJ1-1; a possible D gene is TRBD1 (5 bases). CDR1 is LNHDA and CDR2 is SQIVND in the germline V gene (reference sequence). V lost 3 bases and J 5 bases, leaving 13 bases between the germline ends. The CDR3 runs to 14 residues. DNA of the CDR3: TGTGCCAGTAGTATGTCTGCCGGGGGGACTGAAGCTTTCTTT. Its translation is CASSMSAGGTEAFF.

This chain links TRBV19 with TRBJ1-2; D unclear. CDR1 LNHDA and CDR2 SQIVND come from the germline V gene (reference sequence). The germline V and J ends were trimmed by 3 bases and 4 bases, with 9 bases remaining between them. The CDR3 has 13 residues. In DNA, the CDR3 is TGTGCCAGTAGTATTCCGAATCTCTATGGCTACACCTTC. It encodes CASSIPNLYGYTF.

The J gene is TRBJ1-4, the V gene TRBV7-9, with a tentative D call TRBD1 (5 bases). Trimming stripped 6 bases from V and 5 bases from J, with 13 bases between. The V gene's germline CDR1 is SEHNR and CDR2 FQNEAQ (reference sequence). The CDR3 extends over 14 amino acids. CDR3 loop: CASRDRDGNEKLFF. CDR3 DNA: TGTGCCAGCAGAGACCGGGACGGGAATGAAAAACTGTTTTTT. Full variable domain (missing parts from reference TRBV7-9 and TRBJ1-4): DTGVSQNPRHKITKRGQNVTFRCDPISEHNRLYWYRQTLGQGPEFLTYFQNEAQLEKSRLLSDRFSAERPKGSFSTLEIQRTEQGDSAMYLCASRDRDGNEKLFFGSGTQLSVL.

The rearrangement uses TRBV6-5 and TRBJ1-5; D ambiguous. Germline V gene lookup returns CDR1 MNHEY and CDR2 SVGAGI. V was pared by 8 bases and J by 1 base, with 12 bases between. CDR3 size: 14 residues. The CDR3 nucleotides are TGTGCCAGCGCACAGTCCGGGAGCAATCAGCCCCAGCATTTT. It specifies CASAQSGSNQPQHF.

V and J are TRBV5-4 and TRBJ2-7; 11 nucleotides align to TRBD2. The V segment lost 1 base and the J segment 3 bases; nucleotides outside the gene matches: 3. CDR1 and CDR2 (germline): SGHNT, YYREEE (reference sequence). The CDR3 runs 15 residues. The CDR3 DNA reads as TGTGCCAGCAGCTTGTTCCTAGCGGGAGGCTACGAGCAGTACTTC. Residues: CASSLFLAGGYEQYF.

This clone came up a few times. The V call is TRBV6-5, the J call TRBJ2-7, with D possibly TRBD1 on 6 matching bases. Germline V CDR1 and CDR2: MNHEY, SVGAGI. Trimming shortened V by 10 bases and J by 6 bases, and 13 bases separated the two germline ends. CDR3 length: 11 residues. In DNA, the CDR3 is TGTGCCACCACGACAGGTATCGAGCAGTACTTC. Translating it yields CATTTGIEQYF.

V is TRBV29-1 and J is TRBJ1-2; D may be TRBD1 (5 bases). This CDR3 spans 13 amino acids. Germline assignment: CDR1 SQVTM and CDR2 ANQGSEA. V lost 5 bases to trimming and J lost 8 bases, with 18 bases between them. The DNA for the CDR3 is TGCAGCGTTATAGAGGCCCAGGGTTGGGGCTACACCTTC. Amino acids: CSVIEAQGWGYTF.